This T cell receptor beta chain was identified during a study of technical replicates of blood from several donors. The sample holds one count of this clone. The germline V gene encodes CDR1 SGHRS and CDR2 YFSETQ. Trimming removed 6 bases from V and 6 bases from J, with 25 bases in between. The CDR3 length is 16 residues. Data came from immunoSEQ multiplex PCR; TCRdb stores just in-frame clones and leaves some out. The profile shows about 70,000 clones, approximately 97% of them singletons. The TCR originated in a human donor in good health. Sequencing input: T cells isolated from PBMCs. The chain has TRBV5-1 and TRBJ2-7, with D maybe TRBD1 (5 bases). The DNA for the CDR3 is TGCGCCAGCACACCCTCTGGGGCCGCTGCCTTGGGCGAGCAGTACTTC. Translating it yields CASTPSGAAALGEQYF.